The 20 T cell receptor beta chains presented below share a single source sample, sequenced in a study of T cell repertoires in cytomegalovirus infection. Their antigens are not known. TCRdb reanalysed the reads using MiXCR and keeps one entry per CDR3 protein. The data show approximately 340,000 distinct CDR3 sequences, around 29% seen once. The specimen was cultured PBMCs, collected from culture after CMV antigen stimulation. These receptors all come from a human donor in good health (CMV status not recorded). Some clones in this sample may be carry-over from other donors' samples.

V usage is TRBV20-1 and J usage is TRBJ2-1, with 11 bases lining up with TRBD2. This CDR3 is built from 20 residues. Trimming cost V 2 bases and J 5 bases; bases outside gene matches: 20. Germline assignment: CDR1 DFQATT and CDR2 SNEGSKA (reference sequence). Written as DNA, the CDR3 is TGCAGTGCTAGACCGTTCGGTGGTAGCGGGGGGGCCTTGTCGCACAATGAGCAGTTCTTC. Translating it yields CSARPFGGSGGALSHNEQFF.

This chain uses TRBV12-3 or TRBV12-4 with TRBJ1-2; TRBD1 might be the D (5 bases). The V and J ends lost 3 bases and 7 bases respectively, with 9 bases between them. The CDR3 contains 12 residues. DNA for the CDR3: TGTGCCAGCAGTTTGGGGGAAGGTGGCTACACCTTC. Protein: CASSLGEGGYTF.

This chain connects TRBV5-4 to TRBJ2-7, with 8 positions matching TRBD1. Trimming at V came to 3 bases and at J to 2 bases, leaving 7 bases not matched to a gene. The CDR3 totals 15 residues. Germline loops: CDR1 SGHNT, CDR2 YYREEE (reference sequence). The DNA of the CDR3 is TGTGCCAGCAGCTCCCGGGACAGGCAGGCCTACGAGCAGTACTTC. It codes for CASSSRDRQAYEQYF.

The chain couples TRBV12-3 or TRBV12-4 to TRBJ1-1; D possibly corresponds to TRBD1 (6 bases). The CDR3 extends over 14 amino acids. Trimming removed 10 bases from V and 1 base from J, with 16 bases in between. DNA of the CDR3: TGTGCCAACAGATCCAGGGGAAAGAACACTGAAGCTTTCTTT. It is translated as CANRSRGKNTEAFF.

This clonotype was observed a few times. J is TRBJ2-1 and V is TRBV7-8; D tentatively fits TRBD1 or TRBD2 (5 bases each). CDR1 SGHVS and CDR2 FQNEAQ come from the germline V gene. Trimming shortened V by 8 bases and J by 4 bases, and 18 bases separated the two germline ends. The CDR3 runs 15 residues. CDR3 nucleotides: TGTGCCAGCTCAGAGGGGCGGGCCGCTTACAATGAGCAGTTCTTC. This sequence encodes CASSEGRAAYNEQFF. The full variable domain, completed using reference TRBV7-8 and TRBJ2-1, is GAGVSQSPRYKVAKRGQDVALRCDPISGHVSLFWYQQALGQGPEFLTYFQNEAQLDKSGLPSDRFFAERPEGSVSTLKIQRTQQEDSAVYLCASSEGRAAYNEQFFGPGTRLTVL.

The chain joins TRBV7-2 to TRBJ2-2, with 7 positions matching TRBD1. Germline V gives CDR1 SGHTA, CDR2 FQGNSA. With 5 bases clipped from V and 4 bases from J, the junction kept 7 bases outside the gene matches. The CDR3 sequence is 15 residues long. The CDR3: CASSPPQGVTGELFF. The DNA for the CDR3 is TGTGCCAGCAGCCCCCCCCAGGGGGTCACCGGGGAGCTGTTTTTT.

This clonotype turned up a few times. The chain uses TRBV7-6 and TRBJ1-1; no clear D gene. V shed 4 bases and J shed 5 bases, with 17 bases lying between them. This CDR3 contains 15 residues. Germline CDR1 SGHVS, CDR2 FNYEAQ. The CDR3 loop is CASSSRPGSRTEAFF. Written as DNA, the CDR3 is TGTGCCAGCAGCTCGAGGCCGGGGTCTCGGACTGAAGCTTTCTTT.

This clonotype was observed a few times. This CDR3 is missing its conserved last phenylalanine or tryptophan, likely due to a read error. Because the CDR3's place on the DNA is in doubt, the DNA is left out and the CDR3 is given as listed by TCRdb. The chain joins TRBV7-6 to TRBJ2-7. The CDR3 extends over 8 residues, inclusive of both ends. CDR1 SGHVS and CDR2 FNYEAQ come from the germline V gene. The CDR3 is CASPKTQA.

This clonotype was observed a handful of times. The gene calls are TRBV7-6 and TRBJ1-5; D not certain. Germline values: CDR1 SGHVS, CDR2 FNYEAQ. V lost 5 bases to trimming and J lost 4 bases, with 9 bases between them. This CDR3 has 13 amino acids. In nucleotides, the CDR3 is TGTGCCAGCAGCAAGGACGGGAATCAGCCCCAGCATTTT. It specifies CASSKDGNQPQHF. The full variable domain, its missing parts supplied by reference TRBV7-6 and TRBJ1-5, is GAGVSQSPRYKVTKRGQDVALRCDPISGHVSLYWYRQALGQGPEFLTYFNYEAQQDKSGLPNDRFSAERPEGSISTLTIQRTEQRDSAMYRCASSKDGNQPQHFGDGTRLSIL.

This chain links TRBV4-2 with TRBJ1-2, with D possibly TRBD1 on 5 matching bases. Germline V gene lookup returns CDR1 LGHNA and CDR2 YNFKEQ. The CDR3 has 14 residues. Trimming took 2 bases from V and 7 from J, leaving 14 bases between them. In DNA form, the CDR3 reads TGTGCCAGCAGCCAAAACCCAGTTCAGGGTGGCTACACCTTC. It specifies CASSQNPVQGGYTF.

This clonotype was found many times. This chain uses TRBV6-1 with TRBJ2-5; D is unresolved. This CDR3 is 13 amino acids long. CDR1 is MNHNS and CDR2 is SASEGT in the germline V gene. Trimming removed 8 bases at V and 1 base at J, with 11 bases between. Here the CDR3 reads CASRLVLQETQYF. In nucleotides, the CDR3 is TGTGCCAGCCGATTGGTCCTCCAAGAGACCCAGTACTTC.

The V call is TRBV7-6, the J call TRBJ2-4, with D hard to call. This CDR3 spans 13 amino acids. CDR1 and CDR2 from the germline V gene are SGHVS and FNYEAQ. Trimming removed 4 bases at V and 8 bases at J, with 12 bases between. The CDR3 reads CASSSGLEDIQYF. The CDR3 nucleotides read TGTGCCAGCAGCTCGGGCCTAGAGGACATTCAGTACTTC. Full variable domain (missing parts from reference TRBV7-6 and TRBJ2-4): GAGVSQSPRYKVTKRGQDVALRCDPISGHVSLYWYRQALGQGPEFLTYFNYEAQQDKSGLPNDRFSAERPEGSISTLTIQRTEQRDSAMYRCASSSGLEDIQYFGAGTRLSVL.

This clonotype was counted between two and nine times. The gene calls are TRBV5-4 and TRBJ1-2; TRBD1 matches at 8 bases. Trimming removed 1 base from V and 5 bases from J; junction bases left unmatched: 7. CDR3 length: 15 residues. CDR1 is SGHNT and CDR2 is YYREEE in the germline V gene (reference sequence). The CDR3 DNA sequence: TGTGCCAGCAGCTTGCCGCTGACAGGGGTATATGGCTACACCTTC. Amino acid sequence: CASSLPLTGVYGYTF.

This clonotype was observed a few times. The chain uses TRBV6-5 and TRBJ1-5, with D perhaps matching TRBD1 (6 bases). Trimming pared 5 bases from V and 6 bases from J, leaving 11 bases between. Per germline, CDR1 MNHEY and CDR2 SVGAGI. There are 13 residues in the CDR3. The CDR3 loop is CASSRDITQPQHF. CDR3 coding DNA: TGTGCCAGCAGTCGGGACATTACTCAGCCCCAGCATTTT.

This chain connects TRBV14 to TRBJ1-1; D remains ambiguous. CDR3 length: 15 residues. The V end was cut by 1 base, the J end by 5 bases, with 14 bases between. CDR1 is SGHDN and CDR2 is FVKESK in the germline V gene. CDR3 DNA: TGTGCCAGCAGCCAAGTAGGTGGCGGGGTGACTGAAGCTTTCTTT. Its translation: CASSQVGGGVTEAFF.

In regard to this clonotype: Since a much larger clone is just one base distant, this may be a read error. The chain combines TRBV7-2 with TRBJ2-3; D is unresolved. V was clipped by 5 bases and J by 1 base, with 16 bases between them. The CDR3 spans 16 residues. Per germline, CDR1 SGHTA and CDR2 FQGNSA. The chain's CDR3 is CASSVSTSSRTDTQYF. DNA for the CDR3: TGTGCCAGCAGCGTTTCTACCTCCTCCCGCACAGATACGCAGTATTTT.

The chain carries TRBV7-2 and TRBJ2-4; 9 bases align to TRBD2. There are 17 residues in the CDR3. With V trimmed by 7 bases and J by 0 bases, 10 bases remained unmatched. Germline CDR1 is SGHTA and CDR2 is FQGNSA. The CDR3 region is CASTKFLAGRAKNIQYF. DNA for the CDR3: TGTGCCAGCACCAAATTCCTAGCGGGAAGAGCCAAAAACATTCAGTACTTC.

This clonotype was seen more than once but under ten times. V is TRBV10-3 and J is TRBJ1-5; weak D call: TRBD1 (6 bases). Germline values: CDR1 ENHRY, CDR2 SYGVKD. This CDR3 contains 15 residues. Trimming stripped 5 bases from V and 6 bases from J, with 17 bases between. DNA for the CDR3: TGTGCCATCAGTTCAGGCCAGGGGTCAAGTCAGCCCCAGCATTTT. It encodes CAISSGQGSSQPQHF.

This clonotype was counted between two and nine times. The chain uses TRBV6-6 and TRBJ2-2; D may be TRBD1 or TRBD2 (5 bases each). The germline V gene has CDR1 MNHNY and CDR2 SVGAGI (reference sequence). Trimming shortened V by 7 bases and J by 3 bases, and 12 bases separated the two germline ends. CDR3 length equals 14 residues. The CDR3 DNA is TGTGCCAGCAAGCAGGGACCGGACACCGGGGAGCTGTTTTTT. This codes for CASKQGPDTGELFF.

This clonotype showed up many times. The gene calls are TRBV2 and TRBJ1-4; D not certain. This CDR3 spans 12 amino acids. The ends were cut back, 7 bases at V and 8 bases at J, with 11 bases in the middle. Germline assignment: CDR1 SNHLY and CDR2 FYNNEI. The CDR3 coding sequence is TGTGCCAGCATCGCCGAAGGGGAAAAACTGTTTTTT. It encodes CASIAEGEKLFF.